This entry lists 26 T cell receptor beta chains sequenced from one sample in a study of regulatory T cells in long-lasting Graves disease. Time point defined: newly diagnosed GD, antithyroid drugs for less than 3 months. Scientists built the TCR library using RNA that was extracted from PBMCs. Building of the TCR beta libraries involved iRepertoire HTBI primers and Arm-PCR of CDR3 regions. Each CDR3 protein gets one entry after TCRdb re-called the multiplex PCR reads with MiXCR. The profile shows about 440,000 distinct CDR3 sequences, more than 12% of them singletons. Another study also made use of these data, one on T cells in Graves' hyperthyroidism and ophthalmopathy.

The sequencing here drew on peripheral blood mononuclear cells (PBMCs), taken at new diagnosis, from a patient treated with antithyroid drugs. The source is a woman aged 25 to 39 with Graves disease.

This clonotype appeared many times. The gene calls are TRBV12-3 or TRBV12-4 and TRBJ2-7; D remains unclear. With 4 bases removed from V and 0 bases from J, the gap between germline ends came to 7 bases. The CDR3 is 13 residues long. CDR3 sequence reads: CASSYRNSYEQYF. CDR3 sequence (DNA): TGTGCCAGCAGTTACCGAAACTCCTACGAGCAGTACTTC.

The CDR3 is CASSYGTSGRPRSNRETQYF. As DNA, the CDR3 is TGTGCCAGCAGTTACGGGACTAGCGGGAGGCCACGTTCAAACCGAGAGACCCAGTACTTC. This chain joins TRBV6-5 and TRBJ2-5; TRBD2 matches at 15 bases. The CDR3 totals 20 residues. V was clipped by 2 bases and J by 4 bases; unmatched bases: 14. CDR1 and CDR2 (germline): MNHEY, SVGAGI.

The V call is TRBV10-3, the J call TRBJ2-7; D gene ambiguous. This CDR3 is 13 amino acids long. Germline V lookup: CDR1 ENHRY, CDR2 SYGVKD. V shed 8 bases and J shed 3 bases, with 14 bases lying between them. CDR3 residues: CAIGGGRNYEQYF. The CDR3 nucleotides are TGTGCCATCGGTGGCGGTAGAAACTACGAGCAGTACTTC.

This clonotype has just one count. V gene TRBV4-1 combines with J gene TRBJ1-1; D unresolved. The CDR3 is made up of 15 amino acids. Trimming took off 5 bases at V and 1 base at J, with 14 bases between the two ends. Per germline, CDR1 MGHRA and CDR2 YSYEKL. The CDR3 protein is CASSSRPLKNTEAFF. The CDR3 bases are TGCGCCAGCAGCTCCCGGCCGTTGAAGAACACTGAAGCTTTCTTT.

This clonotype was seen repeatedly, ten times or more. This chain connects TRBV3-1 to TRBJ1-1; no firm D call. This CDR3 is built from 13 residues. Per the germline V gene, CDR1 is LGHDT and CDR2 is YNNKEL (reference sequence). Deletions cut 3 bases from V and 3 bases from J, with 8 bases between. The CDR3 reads CASSQGKDTEAFF. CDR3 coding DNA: TGTGCCAGCAGCCAGGGGAAAGACACTGAAGCTTTCTTT.

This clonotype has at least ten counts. The CDR3 sequence is CASSISANTEAFF. In nucleotides, the CDR3 is TGTGCCAGCAGTATCTCGGCGAACACTGAAGCTTTCTTT. This chain uses TRBV6-1 with TRBJ1-1; D remains unclear. Germline CDR1 and CDR2: MNHNS and SASEGT. Deletions cut 5 bases from V and 1 base from J, with 8 bases between. The CDR3 covers 13 residues.

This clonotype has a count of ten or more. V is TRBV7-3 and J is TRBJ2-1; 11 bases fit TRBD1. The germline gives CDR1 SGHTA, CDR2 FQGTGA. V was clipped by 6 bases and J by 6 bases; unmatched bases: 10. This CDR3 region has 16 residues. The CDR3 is CASRSGTGGFSNEQFF. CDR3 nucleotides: TGTGCCAGCAGATCCGGGACAGGGGGGTTCTCCAATGAGCAGTTCTTC.

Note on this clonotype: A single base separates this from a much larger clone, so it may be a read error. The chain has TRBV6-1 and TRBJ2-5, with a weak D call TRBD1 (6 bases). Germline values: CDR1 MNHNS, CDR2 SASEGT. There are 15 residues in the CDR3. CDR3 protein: CASSEASMGAETQCF. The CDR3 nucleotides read TGTGCCAGCAGTGAAGCGTCAATGGGGGCTGAGACCCAGTGCTTC.

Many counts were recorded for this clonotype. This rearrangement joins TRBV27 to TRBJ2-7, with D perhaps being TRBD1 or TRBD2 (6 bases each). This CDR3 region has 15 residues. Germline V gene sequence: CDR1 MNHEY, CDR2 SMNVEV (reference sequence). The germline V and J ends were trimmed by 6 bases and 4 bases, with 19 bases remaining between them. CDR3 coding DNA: TGTGCCAGCAGCATGGGGACGGGGGCAATGTACGAGCAGTACTTC. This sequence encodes CASSMGTGAMYEQYF.

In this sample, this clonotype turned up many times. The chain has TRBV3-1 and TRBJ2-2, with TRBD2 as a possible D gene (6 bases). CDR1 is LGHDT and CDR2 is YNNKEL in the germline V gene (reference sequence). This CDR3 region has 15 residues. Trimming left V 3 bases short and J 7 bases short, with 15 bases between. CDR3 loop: CASSHRGTFGGELFF. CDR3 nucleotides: TGTGCCAGCAGCCATCGGGGGACGTTCGGCGGGGAGCTGTTTTTT.

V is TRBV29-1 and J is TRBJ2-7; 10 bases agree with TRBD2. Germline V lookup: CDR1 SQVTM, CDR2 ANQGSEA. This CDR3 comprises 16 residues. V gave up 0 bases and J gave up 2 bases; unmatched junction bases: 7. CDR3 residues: CSVEDWASGSTYEQYF. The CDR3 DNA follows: TGCAGCGTTGAAGATTGGGCTAGCGGGAGTACCTACGAGCAGTACTTC.

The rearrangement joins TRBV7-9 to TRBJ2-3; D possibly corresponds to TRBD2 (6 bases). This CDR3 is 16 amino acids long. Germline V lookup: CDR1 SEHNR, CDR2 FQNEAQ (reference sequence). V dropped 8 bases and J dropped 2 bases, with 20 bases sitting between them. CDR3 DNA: TGTGCCAGCGATGGGGGTGGCGGGGCCCCCACAGATACGCAGTATTTT. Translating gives CASDGGGGAPTDTQYF.

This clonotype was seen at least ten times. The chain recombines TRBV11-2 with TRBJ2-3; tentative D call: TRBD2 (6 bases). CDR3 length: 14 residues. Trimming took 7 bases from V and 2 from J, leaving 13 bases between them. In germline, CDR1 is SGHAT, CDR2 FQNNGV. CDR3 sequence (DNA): TGTGCCAGCAAACGGGCGGGATTCACAGATACGCAGTATTTT. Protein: CASKRAGFTDTQYF.

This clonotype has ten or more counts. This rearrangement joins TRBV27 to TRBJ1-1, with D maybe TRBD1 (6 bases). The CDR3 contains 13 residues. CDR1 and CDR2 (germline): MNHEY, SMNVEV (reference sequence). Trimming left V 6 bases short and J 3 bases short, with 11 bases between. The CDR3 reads CASRRGAYTEAFF. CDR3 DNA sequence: TGTGCCAGCAGGAGGGGGGCGTACACTGAAGCTTTCTTT.

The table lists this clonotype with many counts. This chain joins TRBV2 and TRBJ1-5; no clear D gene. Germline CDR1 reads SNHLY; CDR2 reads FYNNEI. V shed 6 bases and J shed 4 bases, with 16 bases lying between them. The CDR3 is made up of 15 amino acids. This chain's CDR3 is CASRSGPTSNQPQHF. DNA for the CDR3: TGTGCCAGCAGGTCCGGGCCGACCTCGAATCAGCCCCAGCATTTT. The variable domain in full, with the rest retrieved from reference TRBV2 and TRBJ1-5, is EPEVTQTPSHQVTQMGQEVILRCVPISNHLYFYWYRQILGQKVEFLVSFYNNEISEKSEIFDDQFSVERPDGSNFTLKIRSTKLEDSAMYFCASRSGPTSNQPQHFGDGTRLSIL.

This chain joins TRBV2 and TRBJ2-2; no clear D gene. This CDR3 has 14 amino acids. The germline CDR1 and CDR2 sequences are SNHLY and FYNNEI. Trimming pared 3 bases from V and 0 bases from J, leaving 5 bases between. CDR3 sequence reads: CASSDGSNTGELFF. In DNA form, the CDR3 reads TGTGCCAGCAGTGACGGGTCGAACACCGGGGAGCTGTTTTTT.

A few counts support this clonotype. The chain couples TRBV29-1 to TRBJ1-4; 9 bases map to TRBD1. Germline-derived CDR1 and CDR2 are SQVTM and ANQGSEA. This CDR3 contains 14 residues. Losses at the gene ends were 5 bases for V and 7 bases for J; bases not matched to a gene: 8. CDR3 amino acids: CSVHTGGSGEKLFF. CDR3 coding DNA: TGCAGCGTTCATACAGGGGGCAGCGGTGAAAAACTGTTTTTT. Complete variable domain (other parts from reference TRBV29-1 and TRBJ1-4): SAVISQKPSRDICQRGTSLTIQCQVDSQVTMMFWYRQQPGQSLTLIATANQGSEATYESGFVIDKFPISRPNLTFSTLTVSNMSPEDSSIYLCSVHTGGSGEKLFFGSGTQLSVL.

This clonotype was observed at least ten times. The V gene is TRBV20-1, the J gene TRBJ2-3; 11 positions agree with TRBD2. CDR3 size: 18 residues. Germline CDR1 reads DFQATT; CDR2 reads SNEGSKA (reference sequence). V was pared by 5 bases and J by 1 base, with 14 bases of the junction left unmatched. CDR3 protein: CSASRTSGRIGGTDTQYF. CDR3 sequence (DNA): TGCAGTGCTTCCCGGACTAGCGGGCGTATCGGGGGCACAGATACGCAGTATTTT.

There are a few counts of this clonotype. The CDR3 protein is CASSRKGRTDTQYF. CDR3 in DNA: TGTGCCAGCAGCCGCAAGGGGCGCACAGATACGCAGTATTTT. The V and J genes are TRBV3-1 and TRBJ2-3, with D perhaps TRBD1 (5 bases). Germline-derived CDR1 and CDR2 are LGHDT and YNNKEL (reference sequence). This CDR3 spans 14 amino acids. Trimming pared 4 bases from V and 1 base from J, leaving 9 bases between.

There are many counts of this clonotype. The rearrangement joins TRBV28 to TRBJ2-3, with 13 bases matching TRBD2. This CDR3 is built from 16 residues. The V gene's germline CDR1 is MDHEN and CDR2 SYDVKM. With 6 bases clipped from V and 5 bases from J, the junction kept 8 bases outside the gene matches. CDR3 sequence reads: CASSERTSGRGDTQYF. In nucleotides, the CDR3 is TGTGCCAGCAGCGAGCGAACTAGCGGGAGGGGAGATACGCAGTATTTT. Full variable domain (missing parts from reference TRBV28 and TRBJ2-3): DVKVTQSSRYLVKRTGEKVFLECVQDMDHENMFWYRQDPGLGLRLIYFSYDVKMKEKGDIPEGYSVSREKKERFSLILESASTNQTSMYLCASSERTSGRGDTQYFGPGTRLTVL.

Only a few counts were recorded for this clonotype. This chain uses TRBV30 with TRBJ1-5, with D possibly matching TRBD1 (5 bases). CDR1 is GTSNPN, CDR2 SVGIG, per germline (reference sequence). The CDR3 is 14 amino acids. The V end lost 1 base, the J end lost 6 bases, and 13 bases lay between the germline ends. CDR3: CAWSETFQGQPQHF. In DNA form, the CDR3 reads TGTGCCTGGAGTGAGACCTTCCAGGGTCAGCCCCAGCATTTT.

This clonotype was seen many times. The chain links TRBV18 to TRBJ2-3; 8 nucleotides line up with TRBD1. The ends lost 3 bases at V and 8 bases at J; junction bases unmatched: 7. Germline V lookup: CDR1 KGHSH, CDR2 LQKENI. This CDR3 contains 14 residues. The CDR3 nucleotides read TGTGCCAGCTCACCTGGACAGGGAGAGGGTACGCAGTATTTT. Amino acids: CASSPGQGEGTQYF.

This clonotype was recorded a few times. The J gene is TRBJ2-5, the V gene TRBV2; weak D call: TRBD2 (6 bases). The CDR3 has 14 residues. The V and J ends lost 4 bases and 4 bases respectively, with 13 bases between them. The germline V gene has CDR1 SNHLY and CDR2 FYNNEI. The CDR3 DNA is TGTGCCAGCAGTGGGGCGGGAATGGGAGAGACCCAGTACTTC. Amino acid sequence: CASSGAGMGETQYF.

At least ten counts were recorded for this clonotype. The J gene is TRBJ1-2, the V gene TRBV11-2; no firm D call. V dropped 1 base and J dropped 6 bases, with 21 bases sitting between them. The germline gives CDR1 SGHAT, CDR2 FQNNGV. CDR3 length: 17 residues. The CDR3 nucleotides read TGTGCCAGCAGCTTAGTTTCCGTATTTGTCAATCGGAATGGCTACACCTTC. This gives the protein CASSLVSVFVNRNGYTF.

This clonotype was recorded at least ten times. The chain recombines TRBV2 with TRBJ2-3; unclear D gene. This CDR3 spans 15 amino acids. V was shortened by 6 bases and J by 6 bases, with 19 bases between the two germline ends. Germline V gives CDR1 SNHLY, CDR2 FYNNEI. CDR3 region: CASRNDLGESDTQYF. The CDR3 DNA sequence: TGTGCCAGCAGGAACGACTTGGGCGAATCGGATACGCAGTATTTT.

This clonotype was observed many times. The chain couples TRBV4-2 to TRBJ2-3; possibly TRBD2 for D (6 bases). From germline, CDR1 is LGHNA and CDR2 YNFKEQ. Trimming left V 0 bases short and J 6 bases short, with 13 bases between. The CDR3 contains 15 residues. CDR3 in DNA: TGTGCCAGCAGCCAAGATATCGTGGGGAGGGATACGCAGTATTTT. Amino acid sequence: CASSQDIVGRDTQYF.